The 4 T cell receptor beta chains presented below share a single source sample, sequenced in a study of post-analysis software for immune sequencing data. Regarding the study as a whole: Controls had lower frequencies than patients of 4 or 5 TRBV segments, which included TRBV5-6, TRBV5-1 and TRBV20-1.

Incorporated into the TCR beta cDNA libraries were unique molecular identifiers, which served to reduce PCR and sequencing biases. MiXCR was run by TCRdb on the PCR reads, yielding one entry per CDR3 protein. The sample carries roughly 620,000 distinct CDR3 sequences, around 40% recorded once. These receptors lack a known antigen. The source material was blood. These receptors were taken from a girl aged 10-17 years with multiple sclerosis.

The chain couples TRBV28 to TRBJ1-4; the match to TRBD1 covers 9 bases. The V and J ends lost 6 bases and 1 base, in that order; junction bases with no gene match: 6. Germline values: CDR1 MDHEN, CDR2 SYDVKM. The CDR3 consists of 16 residues. The CDR3 is CASSRQGEGTNEKLFF. CDR3 DNA: TGTGCCAGCAGCCGACAGGGGGAGGGAACTAATGAAAAACTGTTTTTT.

V is TRBV4-2 and J is TRBJ2-4; 12 bases map to TRBD2. The J call may be incorrect, as the DNA end agrees better with TRBJ2-7. CDR1 and CDR2 from the germline V gene are LGHNA and YNFKEQ. The CDR3 loop spans 15 amino acids. The CDR3 spells CASSASSGGVYEQYF. In nucleotides, the CDR3 is TGTGCCAGCAGCGCTTCTAGCGGGGGGGTCTACGAGCAGTACTTC.

The chain has TRBV6-2 or TRBV6-3 and TRBJ2-4, with D perhaps matching TRBD1 or TRBD2 (5 bases each). The last part of the DNA fits TRBJ2-7 better; the J call may be wrong. Germline V gene data show CDR1 as MNHEY and CDR2 as SVGEGT. CDR3 length equals 14 residues. This CDR3 is CASSYEAGTHEQYF. The CDR3 DNA reads as TGTGCCAGCAGTTACGAAGCAGGGACCCACGAGCAGTACTTC.

The V and J genes are TRBV5-8 and TRBJ2-5; 8 positions agree with TRBD2. Germline CDR1 reads SGHTS; CDR2 reads YDEGEE. V was clipped by 2 bases and J by 4 bases; unmatched bases: 10. The CDR3 loop spans 16 amino acids. The chain's CDR3 is CASSFGIAGRAETQYF. DNA of the CDR3: TGTGCCAGCAGCTTTGGGATAGCGGGAAGGGCAGAGACCCAGTACTTC.